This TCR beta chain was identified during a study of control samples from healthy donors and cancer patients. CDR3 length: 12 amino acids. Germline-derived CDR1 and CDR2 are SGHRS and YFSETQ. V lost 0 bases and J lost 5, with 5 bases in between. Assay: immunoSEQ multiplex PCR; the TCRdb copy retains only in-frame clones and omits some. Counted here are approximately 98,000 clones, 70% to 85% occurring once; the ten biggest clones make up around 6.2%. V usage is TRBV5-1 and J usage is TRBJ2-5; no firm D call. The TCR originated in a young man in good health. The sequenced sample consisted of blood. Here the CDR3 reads CASSLDSETQYF. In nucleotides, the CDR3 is TGCGCCAGCAGCTTGGATTCGGAGACCCAGTACTTC.